This T cell receptor (beta chain) was captured in a study of blood T cells in healthy people across ages. Study-wide results and caveats: With age, beta diversity per million T cells declined roughly linearly, significantly by approximately 40.

Concerning this clonotype: Antigen unknown.

Through a sample-barcoded 5' primer and a J-beta primer mix, a second PCR was run for roughly 6 to 12 cycles. Unique molecular identifiers of 12 random nucleotides labeled each cDNA. TCRdb recomputed calls from the 5' RACE reads with MiXCR, one row per CDR3 protein. The sample has some 750,000 distinct CDR3 sequences, about a fifth seen once. The CDR3 runs to 13 residues. From germline, CDR1 is GTSNPN and CDR2 SVGIG (reference sequence). Each sample had at least 6.5 million PBMCs isolated. This receptor was obtained from a man in his 70s in good health. The material sequenced was blood. The chain joins TRBV30 to TRBJ2-5; D perhaps matches TRBD1 (5 bases). The J call may not be correct, given that the DNA end is closer to TRBJ2-7. The CDR3 region is CAWSGTGTYEQYV. The CDR3 coding sequence is TGTGCCTGGAGTGGAACAGGAACCTACGAGCAGTACGTC.